Listed here are 30 T cell receptor beta chains from one sample, sequenced in a study of cytomegalovirus exposure and HLA in healthy donors (dated by TCRdb to 2016 to 2017). The library was produced with the immunoSEQ multiplex PCR assay. The multiplex PCR relied on a mix of 60 forward primers for TCR Vbeta segments and 13 reverse primers for TCR Jbeta segments. TCRdb limited this immuneACCESS table to in-frame rearrangements with V and J called. A share of clones is missing; checked studies link under half to unresolved V genes, and the rest is unexplained. This sample is represented by about 160,000 clones; roughly four fifths of them were singletons. Around 3% of the sample comes from the top ten. Sequenced sample: PBMCs. All receptors come from a woman aged 45-60 years in good health and CMV-seropositive.

This sequence joins TRBV19 and TRBJ2-1, with 13 bases lining up with TRBD2. The ends lost 5 bases at V and 4 bases at J; junction bases unmatched: 17. This CDR3 has 20 residues. Per the germline V gene, CDR1 is LNHDA and CDR2 is SQIVND (reference sequence). CDR3 amino acids: CASSPSRGLAGPWRYNEQFF. The CDR3 region has the DNA TGTGCCAGTAGTCCCTCAAGGGGACTAGCGGGGCCTTGGAGGTACAATGAGCAGTTCTTC.

The gene calls are TRBV18 and TRBJ1-6; D unresolved. V lost 5 bases and J 7 bases, leaving 6 bases between the germline ends. In germline, CDR1 is KGHSH, CDR2 LQKENI. There are 12 residues in the CDR3. This CDR3 reads CASSIENSPLHF. DNA of the CDR3: TGTGCCAGCTCAATAGAGAATTCACCCCTCCACTTT.

This clone was seen more than once but under ten times. In the same sample, other DNA sequences code for this CDR3. The CDR3 DNA is TGTGCCAGCAGCTTGGACAGCAACTATGGCTACACCTTC. Residues: CASSLDSNYGYTF. V and J are TRBV6-5 and TRBJ1-2; maybe TRBD1 (6 bases). The germline V gene encodes CDR1 MNHEY and CDR2 SVGAGI. This CDR3 is built from 13 residues. Trimming cost V 6 bases and J 2 bases, with 10 bases left between them.

This clone appeared a few times. The chain links TRBV9 to TRBJ2-7; D perhaps matches TRBD1 (6 bases). Germline CDR1 reads SGDLS; CDR2 reads YYNGEE. Trimming pared 1 base from V and 5 bases from J, leaving 16 bases between. The CDR3 runs to 15 residues. CDR3 sequence (DNA): TGTGCCAGCAGCGTACGGGCACAGGGTTCCGACGAGCAGTACTTC. As protein: CASSVRAQGSDEQYF.

The chain carries TRBV15 and TRBJ1-1; D unresolved. V lost 0 bases, J lost 7 bases, and 12 bases lay in between. CDR3 length equals 14 residues. CDR1 is LNHNV and CDR2 is YYDKDF in the germline V gene (reference sequence). The CDR3: CATSREAGISEAFF. The CDR3 DNA sequence: TGTGCCACCAGCAGAGAGGCGGGGATCAGTGAAGCTTTCTTT.

The rearrangement joins TRBV4-1 to TRBJ2-2; the match to TRBD1 covers 8 bases. The germline gives CDR1 MGHRA, CDR2 YSYEKL. The CDR3 is made up of 19 amino acids. With V trimmed by 0 bases and J by 5 bases, 14 bases remained unmatched. Here the CDR3 reads CASSQDPRETGVRTGELFF. The DNA for the CDR3 is TGCGCCAGCAGCCAAGATCCTAGAGAGACAGGGGTGAGAACCGGGGAGCTGTTTTTT.

This clone has only one observation. The V call is TRBV6-4, the J call TRBJ1-6; unclear D gene. The germline gives CDR1 MRHNA, CDR2 SNTAGT. V lost 7 bases and J 11 bases, leaving 18 bases between the germline ends. CDR3 length: 14 amino acids. CDR3 amino acids: CASTINYGVAPLHF. The CDR3 DNA reads as TGTGCCAGCACCATTAACTACGGGGTAGCACCCCTCCACTTT.

This chain connects TRBV19 to TRBJ2-3, with D possibly being TRBD2 (6 bases). The V end was cut by 0 bases, the J end by 13 bases, with 11 bases between. Germline-derived CDR1 and CDR2 are LNHDA and SQIVND (reference sequence). The CDR3 runs to 12 residues. CDR3 loop: CASSIDRGTEYF. In nucleotides, the CDR3 is TGTGCCAGTAGTATAGATCGGGGGACGGAGTATTTT. The variable domain in full, with the rest retrieved from reference TRBV19 and TRBJ2-3, is DGGITQSPKYLFRKEGQNVTLSCEQNLNHDAMYWYRQDPGQGLRLIYYSQIVNDFQKGDIAEGYSVSREKKESFPLTVTSAQKNPTAFYLCASSIDRGTEYFGPGTRLTVL.

The V and J genes are TRBV9 and TRBJ1-2; D may be TRBD1 (6 bases). This CDR3 is built from 12 residues. Germline lookup yields CDR1 SGDLS and CDR2 YYNGEE. Trimming removed 1 base at V and 5 bases at J, with 6 bases between. The CDR3 loop is CASSVTGYGYTF. Here the CDR3 DNA reads TGTGCCAGCAGCGTAACAGGGTATGGCTACACCTTC.

V is TRBV7-8 and J is TRBJ1-4, with a weak D call TRBD1 (5 bases). The V and J ends lost 1 base and 3 bases respectively, with 12 bases between them. The CDR3 loop spans 16 amino acids. CDR1 and CDR2 (germline): SGHVS, FQNEAQ. The chain's CDR3 is CASSLGRVPPNEKLFF. CDR3 DNA sequence: TGTGCCAGCAGCTTAGGCAGGGTACCGCCTAATGAAAAACTGTTTTTT.

The rearrangement joins TRBV10-3 to TRBJ2-2; TRBD2 matches 7 bases. The germline gives CDR1 ENHRY, CDR2 SYGVKD. This CDR3 is built from 14 residues. The V gene end was trimmed by 7 bases and the J gene end by 0 bases; junction bases not matched to a gene: 2. The CDR3 loop reads CAIKSGANTGELFF. The CDR3 bases are TGTGCCATCAAGAGCGGGGCGAACACCGGGGAGCTGTTTTTT.

This sequence joins TRBV2 and TRBJ2-3, with 14 bases identical to TRBD2. The CDR3 sequence is 16 residues long. Germline V gene sequence: CDR1 SNHLY, CDR2 FYNNEI. The ends lost 5 bases at V and 4 bases at J; junction bases unmatched: 5. The CDR3 DNA reads as TGTGCCAGCAGTTCTCCGACTAGCGGGGGGGCAGATACGCAGTATTTT. Amino acids: CASSSPTSGGADTQYF.

The rearrangement joins TRBV15 to TRBJ2-3; 9 bases match TRBD2. Germline loops: CDR1 LNHNV, CDR2 YYDKDF (reference sequence). V lost 2 bases, J lost 1 base, and 4 bases stayed unmatched. The CDR3 covers 16 residues. CDR3 sequence reads: CATSRLAGKGTDTQYF. The CDR3 bases are TGTGCCACCAGCAGACTAGCGGGGAAGGGCACAGATACGCAGTATTTT.

V and J are TRBV5-1 and TRBJ1-3; maybe TRBD1 (6 bases). The germline CDR1 and CDR2 sequences are SGHRS and YFSETQ. V shed 1 base and J shed 4 bases, with 12 bases lying between them. The CDR3 totals 15 residues. CDR3 residues: CASSLTGSGGNTIYF. The CDR3, as DNA: TGCGCCAGCAGCTTGACAGGGTCGGGAGGAAACACCATATATTTT.

The genes are TRBV11-2 and TRBJ2-7; D might be TRBD1 (5 bases). Germline V CDR1 and CDR2: SGHAT, FQNNGV. The CDR3 totals 12 residues. V was shortened by 5 bases and J by 4 bases, with 9 bases between the two germline ends. The CDR3 protein is CASSKGEYEQYF. In nucleotides, the CDR3 is TGTGCCAGCAGCAAAGGGGAATACGAGCAGTACTTC.

The J gene is TRBJ1-1, the V gene TRBV5-6; D possibly corresponds to TRBD1 (5 bases). V lost 4 bases and J 4 bases, leaving 8 bases between the germline ends. In germline, CDR1 is SGHDT, CDR2 YYEEEE. This CDR3 is built from 12 residues. The chain's CDR3 is CASSPGGTEAFF. Written as DNA, the CDR3 is TGTGCCAGCAGCCCCGGGGGCACTGAAGCTTTCTTT.

The chain has TRBV5-6 and TRBJ1-4; TRBD1 matches 7 bases. V shed 5 bases, J shed 5 bases, and the junction held 12 bases outside the gene matches. CDR3 length: 16 residues. CDR1 is SGHDT and CDR2 is YYEEEE in the germline V gene. The DNA for the CDR3 is TGTGCCAGCAGTCATGCTAGACAGGGCTTAAATGAAAAACTGTTTTTT. Encoded protein: CASSHARQGLNEKLFF.

This chain connects TRBV2 to TRBJ2-3, with D possibly being TRBD2 (7 bases). CDR3 length: 14 residues. Germline loops: CDR1 SNHLY, CDR2 FYNNEI. The V end lost 9 bases, the J end lost 0 bases, and 13 bases lay between the germline ends. In nucleotides, the CDR3 is TGTGCCAGGGGGGAGGGGGGTAGCACAGATACGCAGTATTTT. This codes for CARGEGGSTDTQYF.

The chain combines TRBV6-5 with TRBJ1-3, with no clear D. The CDR3 is 14 amino acids. Germline CDR1 is MNHEY and CDR2 is SVGAGI. The V and J ends lost 6 bases and 4 bases respectively, with 13 bases between them. The CDR3: CASSSRPSGNTIYF. CDR3 coding DNA: TGTGCCAGCAGCTCCCGGCCTAGCGGAAACACCATATATTTT.

This clone turned up a few times. The chain combines TRBV30 with TRBJ1-6, with no clear D. Trimming took off 2 bases at V and 0 bases at J, with 8 bases between the two ends. In germline, CDR1 is GTSNPN, CDR2 SVGIG (reference sequence). The CDR3 contains 15 residues. The CDR3 is CAWSTESSYNSPLHF. The CDR3 DNA reads TGTGCCTGGAGTACAGAGAGCTCCTATAATTCACCCCTCCACTTT.

The chain has TRBV6-6 and TRBJ2-1; 10 bases match TRBD2. Germline CDR1 is MNHNY and CDR2 is SVGAGI (reference sequence). The CDR3 loop spans 15 amino acids. The junction had 8 bases not matched to a gene; V was cut back by 5 bases and J by 7 bases. This chain's CDR3 is CASSNVAGGGNEQFF. CDR3 coding DNA: TGTGCCAGCAGTAACGTAGCGGGGGGTGGGAATGAGCAGTTCTTC.

This chain connects TRBV2 to TRBJ1-2; D perhaps matches TRBD1 (5 bases). Between the trimmed V and J ends, which lost 3 bases and 8 bases, there was a span of 13 bases. This CDR3 region has 13 residues. Germline V gives CDR1 SNHLY, CDR2 FYNNEI. The CDR3 sequence is CASSDEGVSGYTF. In DNA, the CDR3 is TGTGCCAGCAGTGACGAAGGGGTATCAGGCTACACCTTC.

This chain connects TRBV2 to TRBJ2-1; 7 bases line up with TRBD2. The germline V gene encodes CDR1 SNHLY and CDR2 FYNNEI. The CDR3 is 15 amino acids. Losses at the gene ends were 6 bases for V and 6 bases for J; bases not matched to a gene: 11. As DNA, the CDR3 is TGTGCCAGCAGAGGCTTGCGGGGGATAGGCAATGAGCAGTTCTTC. Translating gives CASRGLRGIGNEQFF.

The chain employs TRBV5-1 and TRBJ1-1, with 8 bases identical to TRBD1. The CDR3 runs 15 residues. Germline V gene data show CDR1 as SGHRS and CDR2 as YFSETQ. The trim removed 3 bases at V and 4 bases at J, leaving 8 bases unmatched. CDR3 nucleotide sequence: TGCGCCAGCAGCTCCTGGGCAGGGGGCGTCACTGAAGCTTTCTTT. Protein: CASSSWAGGVTEAFF. The full variable domain, with the rest looked up from reference TRBV5-1 and TRBJ1-1, is KAGVTQTPRYLIKTRGQQVTLSCSPISGHRSVSWYQQTPGQGLQFLFEYFSETQRNKGNFPGRFSGRQFSNSRSEMNVSTLELGDSALYLCASSSWAGGVTEAFFGQGTRLTVV.

The CDR3 DNA is TGTGCCAGCAGCCCTAGGGGCGCGAACACCGGGGAGCTGTTTTTT. Translated, it gives CASSPRGANTGELFF. The genes are TRBV7-3 and TRBJ2-2; tentative D call: TRBD1 (5 bases). Germline lookup yields CDR1 SGHTA and CDR2 FQGTGA. There are 15 residues in the CDR3. V lost 5 bases, J lost 0 bases, and 10 bases lay in between. Full variable domain (remainder filled in from reference TRBV7-3 and TRBJ2-2): GAGVSQTPSNKVTEKGKYVELRCDPISGHTALYWYRQSLGQGPEFLIYFQGTGAADDSGLPNDRFFAVRPEGSVSTLKIQRTERGDSAVYLCASSPRGANTGELFFGEGSRLTVL.

The genes are TRBV7-8 and TRBJ1-1; D gene unclear. Trimming took 2 bases from V and 1 from J, leaving 8 bases between them. Germline CDR1 and CDR2: SGHVS and FQNEAQ. CDR3 size: 14 residues. The CDR3 protein is CASSLSPGNTEAFF. As DNA, the CDR3 is TGTGCCAGCAGCTTAAGCCCAGGGAACACTGAAGCTTTCTTT.

The chain joins TRBV5-1 to TRBJ2-5; 9 positions agree with TRBD2. V was clipped by 2 bases and J by 5 bases; unmatched bases: 7. The CDR3 has 15 residues. CDR1 is SGHRS, CDR2 YFSETQ, per germline. CDR3 bases: TGCGCCAGCAGCTTCCCGAGCGGGGGGATGGAGACCCAGTACTTC. Amino acid sequence: CASSFPSGGMETQYF. Variable domain in full (rest from reference TRBV5-1 and TRBJ2-5): KAGVTQTPRYLIKTRGQQVTLSCSPISGHRSVSWYQQTPGQGLQFLFEYFSETQRNKGNFPGRFSGRQFSNSRSEMNVSTLELGDSALYLCASSFPSGGMETQYFGPGTRLLVL.

There are a few counts of this clone. The CDR3 is CASSLGSGGTGELFF. CDR3 nucleotide sequence: TGTGCCAGCAGCTTAGGGTCAGGGGGAACCGGGGAGCTGTTTTTT. This rearrangement joins TRBV7-8 to TRBJ2-2, with TRBD1 identical over 7 bases. The CDR3 length is 15 residues. The V gene's germline CDR1 is SGHVS and CDR2 FQNEAQ. The trim removed 1 base at V and 5 bases at J, leaving 4 bases unmatched. Combining the CDR3 with reference TRBV7-8 and TRBJ2-2 gives the whole variable domain GAGVSQSPRYKVAKRGQDVALRCDPISGHVSLFWYQQALGQGPEFLTYFQNEAQLDKSGLPSDRFFAERPEGSVSTLKIQRTQQEDSAVYLCASSLGSGGTGELFFGEGSRLTVL.

The chain uses TRBV7-9 and TRBJ1-1; 7 bases match TRBD1. The length of the CDR3 is 13 residues. Germline V gives CDR1 SEHNR, CDR2 FQNEAQ (reference sequence). V lost 5 bases, J lost 4 bases, and 4 bases stayed unmatched. This CDR3 reads CASSVPGGTEAFF. CDR3 bases: TGTGCCAGCAGCGTTCCAGGGGGCACTGAAGCTTTCTTT.

The chain joins TRBV19 to TRBJ2-5; D might be TRBD1 (6 bases). Germline loops: CDR1 LNHDA, CDR2 SQIVND (reference sequence). CDR3 length: 13 amino acids. V was shortened by 1 base and J by 9 bases, with 12 bases between the two germline ends. CDR3: CASSIGEDSSQYF. In DNA form, the CDR3 reads TGTGCCAGTAGTATAGGTGAGGACAGCTCCCAGTACTTC.